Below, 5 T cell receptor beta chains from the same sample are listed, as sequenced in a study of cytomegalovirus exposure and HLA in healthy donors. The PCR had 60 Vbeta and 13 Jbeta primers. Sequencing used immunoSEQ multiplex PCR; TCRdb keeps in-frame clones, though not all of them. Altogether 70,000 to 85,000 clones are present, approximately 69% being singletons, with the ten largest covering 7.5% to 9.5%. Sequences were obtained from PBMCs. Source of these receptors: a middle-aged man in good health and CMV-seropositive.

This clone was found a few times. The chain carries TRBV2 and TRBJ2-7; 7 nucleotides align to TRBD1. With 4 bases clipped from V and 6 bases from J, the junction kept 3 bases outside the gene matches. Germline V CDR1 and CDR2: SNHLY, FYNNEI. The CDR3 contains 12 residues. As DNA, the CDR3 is TGTGCCAGCAGTGCCCAGGGGGTCGAGCAGTACTTC. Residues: CASSAQGVEQYF.

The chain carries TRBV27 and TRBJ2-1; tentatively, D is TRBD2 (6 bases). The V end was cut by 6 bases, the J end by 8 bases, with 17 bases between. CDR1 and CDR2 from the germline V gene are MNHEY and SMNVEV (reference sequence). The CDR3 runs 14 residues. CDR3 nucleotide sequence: TGTGCCAGCAGCCCCCTCGGGGCGGGGCATGAGCAGTTCTTC. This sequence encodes CASSPLGAGHEQFF.

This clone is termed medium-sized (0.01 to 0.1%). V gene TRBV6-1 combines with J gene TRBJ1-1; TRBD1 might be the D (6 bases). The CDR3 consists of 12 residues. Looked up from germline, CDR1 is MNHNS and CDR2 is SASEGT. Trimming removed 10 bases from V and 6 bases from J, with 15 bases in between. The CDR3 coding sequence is TGTGCCAACAGGGAGCCCCCCTCTGAAGCTTTCTTT. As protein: CANREPPSEAFF.

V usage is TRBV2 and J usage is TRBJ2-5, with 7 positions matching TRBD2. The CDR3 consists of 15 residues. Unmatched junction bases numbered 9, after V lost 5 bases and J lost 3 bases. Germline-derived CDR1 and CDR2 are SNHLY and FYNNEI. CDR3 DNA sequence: TGTGCCAGCAGTACAGCAATCGGACTAGAAGAGACCCAGTACTTC. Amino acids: CASSTAIGLEETQYF.

The CDR3, as DNA: TGTGCCAGTAGAGGGACAGGTGCCGTCAGCAATCAGCCCCAGCATTTT. Residues: CASRGTGAVSNQPQHF. This sequence joins TRBV19 and TRBJ1-5, with TRBD1 matching over 8 bases. The J segment lost 1 base and the V segment lost 6 bases, leaving 8 bases of the junction unmatched. The CDR3 extends over 16 amino acids. Germline values: CDR1 LNHDA, CDR2 SQIVND (reference sequence).